The 21 T cell receptor beta chains in this list originate from one sample, sequenced in a study of cytomegalovirus exposure and HLA in healthy donors. The study ran its PCR with 60 Vbeta and 13 Jbeta primers. Repertoires were generated with immunoSEQ multiplex PCR, while TCRdb's copy carries only in-frame clones and drops some. The repertoire holds approximately 160,000 clones, roughly 80% seen once, with roughly 2% in the top ten. What was sequenced was PBMCs. These receptors came from a human donor in good health.

The sample holds one count of this clone. The chain joins TRBV19 to TRBJ1-2; TRBD1 is a possible D gene (6 bases). This CDR3 comprises 16 residues. The V end lost 3 bases, the J end lost 4 bases, and 18 bases lay between the germline ends. The germline V gene encodes CDR1 LNHDA and CDR2 SQIVND (reference sequence). The CDR3 DNA reads TGTGCCAGTAGTATCGGACAGAACCCCTGGAGCTATGGCTACACCTTC. Its translation is CASSIGQNPWSYGYTF. Full variable domain (outside the CDR3, taken from reference TRBV19 and TRBJ1-2): DGGITQSPKYLFRKEGQNVTLSCEQNLNHDAMYWYRQDPGQGLRLIYYSQIVNDFQKGDIAEGYSVSREKKESFPLTVTSAQKNPTAFYLCASSIGQNPWSYGYTFGSGTRLTVV.

CDR3 DNA: TGCGCCAGCAGCCTAGCGGGGGGTATAGATACGCAGTATTTT. It specifies CASSLAGGIDTQYF. V usage is TRBV10-2 and J usage is TRBJ2-3, with 11 bases lining up with TRBD2. J lost 5 bases, V lost 6 bases, and 4 bases had no gene match. Germline CDR1 and CDR2: WSHSY and SAAADI. The CDR3 totals 14 residues.

The J gene is TRBJ2-3, the V gene TRBV7-9; D gene unclear. The germline V and J ends were trimmed by 1 base and 1 base, with 15 bases remaining between them. The V gene's germline CDR1 is SEHNR and CDR2 FQNEAQ (reference sequence). The CDR3 is made up of 17 amino acids. The DNA for the CDR3 is TGTGCCAGCAGCTTAGACTCTTTCGATTTAGGCACAGATACGCAGTATTTT. Translated: CASSLDSFDLGTDTQYF.

The chain has TRBV5-1 and TRBJ1-4; TRBD1 matches 7 bases. CDR1 and CDR2 from the germline V gene are SGHRS and YFSETQ. Trimming took 4 bases from V and 5 from J; bases not matched to a gene: 5. This CDR3 has 14 residues. CDR3 protein: CASSVTGNNEKLFF. As DNA, the CDR3 is TGCGCCAGCAGCGTGACAGGGAACAATGAAAAACTGTTTTTT.

The rearrangement links TRBV7-3 to TRBJ1-1, with D maybe TRBD1 (5 bases). With 5 bases removed from V and 3 bases from J, the gap between germline ends came to 16 bases. Germline V gene sequence: CDR1 SGHTA, CDR2 FQGTGA. The CDR3 extends over 15 amino acids. DNA of the CDR3: TGTGCCAGCAGCACATCTTCGGGGGGGTACACTGAAGCTTTCTTT. Protein product: CASSTSSGGYTEAFF.

This clone was found once. The gene calls are TRBV7-9 and TRBJ2-7, with D maybe TRBD1 (5 bases). Germline loops: CDR1 SEHNR, CDR2 FQNEAQ (reference sequence). This CDR3 has 13 amino acids. V lost 2 bases and J lost 4, with 9 bases in between. CDR3 protein: CASSLPGWYEQYF. The DNA for the CDR3 is TGTGCCAGCAGCTTACCAGGGTGGTACGAGCAGTACTTC. Drawing the rest from reference TRBV7-9 and TRBJ2-7, the complete variable domain is DTGVSQNPRHKITKRGQNVTFRCDPISEHNRLYWYRQTLGQGPEFLTYFQNEAQLEKSRLLSDRFSAERPKGSFSTLEIQRTEQGDSAMYLCASSLPGWYEQYFGPGTRLTVT.

This clone has a handful of counts. The V and J genes are TRBV11-2 and TRBJ2-2, with D tentatively TRBD1 (5 bases). Germline CDR1 is SGHAT and CDR2 is FQNNGV. With 6 bases removed from V and 1 base from J, the gap between germline ends came to 9 bases. CDR3 length: 14 amino acids. Here the CDR3 DNA reads TGTGCCAGCAGAGGGGCCATGAACACCGGGGAGCTGTTTTTT. This sequence encodes CASRGAMNTGELFF.

The table lists this clone with a few counts. The chain joins TRBV2 to TRBJ1-2; D gene ambiguous. V was pared by 7 bases and J by 2 bases, with 17 bases between. The CDR3 is 15 residues long. Looked up from germline, CDR1 is SNHLY and CDR2 is FYNNEI. The CDR3 protein is CASKISSALNYGYTF. As DNA, the CDR3 is TGTGCCAGCAAGATATCGAGCGCTTTGAACTATGGCTACACCTTC.

The chain links TRBV2 to TRBJ1-4; no clear D. CDR1 and CDR2 (germline): SNHLY, FYNNEI. Deletions cut 6 bases from V and 3 bases from J, with 8 bases between. This CDR3 region has 13 residues. DNA of the CDR3: TGTGCCAGCAGGCGGCCCCCTAATGAAAAACTGTTTTTT. Translating gives CASRRPPNEKLFF. Full variable domain (rest looked up from reference TRBV2 and TRBJ1-4): EPEVTQTPSHQVTQMGQEVILRCVPISNHLYFYWYRQILGQKVEFLVSFYNNEISEKSEIFDDQFSVERPDGSNFTLKIRSTKLEDSAMYFCASRRPPNEKLFFGSGTQLSVL.

The gene calls are TRBV2 and TRBJ1-1; 10 positions agree with TRBD1. The germline gives CDR1 SNHLY, CDR2 FYNNEI. With 3 bases clipped from V and 10 bases from J, the junction kept 14 bases outside the gene matches. The CDR3 runs to 16 residues. This CDR3 reads CASSDTTGGARLLAFF. The CDR3 DNA reads TGTGCCAGCAGTGACACGACAGGGGGCGCGAGATTGTTAGCTTTCTTT.

This clone appeared a few times. J is TRBJ1-2 and V is TRBV5-1; possibly TRBD1 for D (5 bases). This CDR3 spans 12 amino acids. Germline loops: CDR1 SGHRS, CDR2 YFSETQ. Trimming removed 4 bases from V and 5 bases from J, with 9 bases in between. The CDR3 nucleotides are TGCGCCAGCAGCGCAGACAGATATGGCTACACCTTC. Its protein product is CASSADRYGYTF.

This clone has a single count. The V gene is TRBV28, the J gene TRBJ2-6; D unresolved. CDR3 length: 17 amino acids. In germline, CDR1 is MDHEN, CDR2 SYDVKM. V was pared by 6 bases and J by 0 bases, with 15 bases between. As DNA, the CDR3 is TGTGCCAGCAGCTCCCCCGACACCTCCTCTGGGGCCAACGTCCTGACTTTC. It is translated as CASSSPDTSSGANVLTF. The variable domain in full, with the rest retrieved from reference TRBV28 and TRBJ2-6, is DVKVTQSSRYLVKRTGEKVFLECVQDMDHENMFWYRQDPGLGLRLIYFSYDVKMKEKGDIPEGYSVSREKKERFSLILESASTNQTSMYLCASSSPDTSSGANVLTFGAGSRLTVL.

J is TRBJ1-2 and V is TRBV27; the match to TRBD1 covers 9 bases. The CDR3 runs 14 residues. V was pared by 6 bases and J by 6 bases, with 8 bases of the junction left unmatched. Germline V gene lookup returns CDR1 MNHEY and CDR2 SMNVEV (reference sequence). CDR3 sequence: CASSPDGQGNGYTF. The CDR3 nucleotides read TGTGCCAGCAGCCCCGACGGACAGGGGAATGGCTACACCTTC.

The chain combines TRBV6-5 with TRBJ1-1; D gene uncertain. From germline, CDR1 is MNHEY and CDR2 SVGAGI. The CDR3 contains 13 residues. Trimming left V 8 bases short and J 4 bases short, with 14 bases between. For the CDR3, the DNA is TGTGCCAGCCGGTCCCGGTTTGTCACTGAAGCTTTCTTT. Residues: CASRSRFVTEAFF.

The chain carries TRBV7-9 and TRBJ2-5, with D perhaps TRBD2 (6 bases). CDR1 and CDR2 from the germline V gene are SEHNR and FQNEAQ (reference sequence). V lost 4 bases and J 2 bases, leaving 11 bases between the germline ends. This CDR3 has 14 residues. The CDR3 protein is CASSSYRGQETQYF. In DNA, the CDR3 is TGTGCCAGCAGCTCATACCGGGGGCAAGAGACCCAGTACTTC.

This clone was recorded once. This rearrangement joins TRBV9 to TRBJ2-3, with D tentatively TRBD2 (6 bases). The length of the CDR3 is 14 residues. Trimming removed 0 bases from V and 2 bases from J, with 7 bases in between. Germline lookup yields CDR1 SGDLS and CDR2 YYNGEE. CDR3 sequence reads: CASSVVADTDTQYF. DNA for the CDR3: TGTGCCAGCAGCGTAGTAGCGGACACAGATACGCAGTATTTT.

The V and J genes are TRBV23-1 and TRBJ1-2; D ambiguous. TRBV23-1 is designated an ORF whose function remains uncertain. Trimming stripped 4 bases from V and 2 bases from J, with 17 bases between. This CDR3 is built from 16 residues. The CDR3 reads CASSPREGNYNYGYTF. The CDR3 DNA reads as TGCGCCAGCAGTCCCCGGGAGGGAAATTACAACTATGGCTACACCTTC.

The chain is built from TRBV7-6 and TRBJ1-1, with a weak D call TRBD1 (5 bases). V lost 2 bases and J 1 base, leaving 8 bases between the germline ends. This CDR3 comprises 14 residues. The germline V gene has CDR1 SGHVS and CDR2 FNYEAQ. The CDR3 here is CASSLQGPNTEAFF. Written as DNA, the CDR3 is TGTGCCAGCAGCTTACAGGGTCCGAACACTGAAGCTTTCTTT.

J is TRBJ2-1 and V is TRBV9; a possible D gene is TRBD1 (6 bases). CDR1 and CDR2 from the germline V gene are SGDLS and YYNGEE. V gave up 2 bases and J gave up 0 bases, with 12 bases separating them. This CDR3 spans 16 amino acids. CDR3 residues: CASSVERGSSYNEQFF. DNA of the CDR3: TGTGCCAGCAGCGTTGAGAGGGGGAGCTCCTACAATGAGCAGTTCTTC.

V is TRBV4-3 and J is TRBJ2-3; 7 bases are shared with TRBD2. Trimming cost V 0 bases and J 2 bases; bases outside gene matches: 8. Germline loops: CDR1 LGHNA, CDR2 YSLEER. The length of the CDR3 is 17 residues. CDR3 in DNA: TGCGCCAGCAGCCAAGATGACACGGGGGGTACCACAGATACGCAGTATTTT. Protein product: CASSQDDTGGTTDTQYF.

The chain employs TRBV2 and TRBJ2-3; 14 positions agree with TRBD2. Losses at the gene ends were 10 bases for V and 0 bases for J; bases not matched to a gene: 6. The CDR3 runs 16 residues. Germline V gene sequence: CDR1 SNHLY, CDR2 FYNNEI. CDR3 sequence: CANSGTSGGSTDTQYF. CDR3 bases: TGTGCCAACTCCGGGACTAGCGGGGGAAGCACAGATACGCAGTATTTT.